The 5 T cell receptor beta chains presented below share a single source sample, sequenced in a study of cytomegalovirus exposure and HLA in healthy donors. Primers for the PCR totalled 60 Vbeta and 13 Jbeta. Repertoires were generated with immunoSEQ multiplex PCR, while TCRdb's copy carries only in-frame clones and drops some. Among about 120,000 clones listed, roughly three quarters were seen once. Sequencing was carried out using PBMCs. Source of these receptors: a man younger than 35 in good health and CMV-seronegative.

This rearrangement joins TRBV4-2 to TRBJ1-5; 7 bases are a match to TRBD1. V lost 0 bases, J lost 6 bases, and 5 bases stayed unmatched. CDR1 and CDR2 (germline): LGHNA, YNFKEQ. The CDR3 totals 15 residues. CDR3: CASSQDGPGGQPQHF. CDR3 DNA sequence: TGTGCCAGCAGCCAAGACGGGCCAGGGGGTCAGCCCCAGCATTTT.

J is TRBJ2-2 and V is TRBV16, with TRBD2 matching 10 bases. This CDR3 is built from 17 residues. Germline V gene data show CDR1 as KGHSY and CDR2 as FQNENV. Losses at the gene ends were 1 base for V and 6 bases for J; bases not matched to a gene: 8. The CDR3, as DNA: TGTGCCAGCAGCCAATTCGGGACTAGCGAGCTCGCCGGGGAGCTGTTTTTT. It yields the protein CASSQFGTSELAGELFF.

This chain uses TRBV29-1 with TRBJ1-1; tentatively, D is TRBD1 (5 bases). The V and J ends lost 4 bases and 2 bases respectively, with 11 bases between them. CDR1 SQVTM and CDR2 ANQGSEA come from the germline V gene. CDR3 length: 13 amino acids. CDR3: CSVGNRFNTEAFF. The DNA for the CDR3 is TGCAGCGTTGGCAACAGGTTTAACACTGAAGCTTTCTTT.

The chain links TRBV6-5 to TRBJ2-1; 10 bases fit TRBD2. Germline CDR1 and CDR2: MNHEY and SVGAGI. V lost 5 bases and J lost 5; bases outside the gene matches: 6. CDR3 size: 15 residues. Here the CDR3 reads CASSPGLAENNEQFF. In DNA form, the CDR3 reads TGTGCCAGCAGTCCAGGACTAGCGGAAAACAATGAGCAGTTCTTC.

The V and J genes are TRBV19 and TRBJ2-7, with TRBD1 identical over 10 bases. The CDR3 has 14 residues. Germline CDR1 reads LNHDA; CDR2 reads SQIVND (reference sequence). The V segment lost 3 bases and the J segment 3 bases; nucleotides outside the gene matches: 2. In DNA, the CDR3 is TGTGCCAGTAGTATTGGGACAGGGGACTACGAGCAGTACGTC. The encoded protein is CASSIGTGDYEQYV.